The clone carrying this TCR beta chain was counted many times. No antigen is known for it. It was considered stable Graves' hyperthyroidism when ophthalmopathy did not progress within 18 months. Investigators excluded patients with uncontrolled infection, other autoimmune disease, pregnancy or lactation. Per germline, CDR1 SGHVS and CDR2 FNYEAQ. This CDR3 contains 17 residues. V dropped 1 base and J dropped 3 bases, with 18 bases sitting between them. Amplification of TCR beta CDR3 regions used RNA as the template. Carried out on the TCR CDR3, a first-round RT-PCR used the HTBI primer set. Via MiXCR, TCRdb re-called the multiplex PCR reads, giving one row per CDR3 protein. The sample lists 350,000 to 400,000 distinct CDR3 sequences; under 20% were seen once. The data derive from a study of T cells in Graves' hyperthyroidism and ophthalmopathy. Study outcomes and limitations: Most thyroid clonotypes that were expanded above 0.001 also turned up in blood. Ophthalmopathy was told apart from stable hyperthyroidism by a 13 V-J model.

The TCR comes from a woman between 18 and 30 years old with Graves' hyperthyroidism. The chain has TRBV7-6 and TRBJ1-1; TRBD1 might be the D (5 bases). Sequences were obtained from blood. The CDR3 DNA reads TGTGCCAGCAGCTTAGGGGCGGGGGGAAGTGGATACACTGAAGCTTTCTTT. Translated: CASSLGAGGSGYTEAFF.